The rows below give T cell receptor beta chains drawn from one sample of a study of T cells in Graves' hyperthyroidism and ophthalmopathy. One entry per CDR3 protein, called by TCRdb with MiXCR from the multiplex PCR reads. The sample has approximately 690,000 distinct CDR3 sequences, around 20% seen once. What was sequenced was blood. The receptors derive from a man aged 30-40 years with Graves' ophthalmopathy. Both conserved end residues are part of each CDR3. The order of the fields is D gene, clone size, V gene, J gene, CDR3 DNA, CDR3 protein. D genes are given only for firm matches. Not all rows give a size; the values are once, few, many and, for expanded clones, a class.

TRBD1	many	TRBV20-1	TRBJ1-5	TGCAGTGCTTCACCGGGAGACAGGGGAAGTCAGCCCCAGCATTTT	CSASPGDRGSQPQHF
TRBD1	.	TRBV27	TRBJ1-4	TGTGCCAGCAGTTTAATACAGGGGACCAATGAAAAACTGTTTTTT	CASSLIQGTNEKLFF
.	.	TRBV28	TRBJ2-7	TGTGCCAGCAGTTTGTGGGACTTCCGGTTTCATAGCGAGCAGTACTTC	CASSLWDFRFHSEQYF
TRBD1	.	TRBV10-3	TRBJ2-2	TGTGCCACGGGACAGAGTGAGCTGTTTTTT	CATGQSELFF
.	.	TRBV7-3	TRBJ2-7	TGTGCCAGCAGCTTAAATTACGAGGGGTCCTACGAGCAGTACTTC	CASSLNYEGSYEQYF
.	.	TRBV20-1	TRBJ1-2	TGCAGTGCTAGGTACTACCGGGGACCAGGGAGTGGGTACGGCTACACCTTC	CSARYYRGPGSGYGYTF
.	few	TRBV28	TRBJ2-3	TGTGCCAGCAGTTTTGGGGGGGGGCTTCTCACAGATACGCAGTATTTT	CASSFGGGLLTDTQYF
TRBD1	many	TRBV28	TRBJ1-1	TGTGCCAGCAGAAAGACAGGGAGGACTGAAGCTTTCTTT	CASRKTGRTEAFF
.	few	TRBV29-1	TRBJ2-7	TGCAGCGTTGAGGGTTCCGGACCATCCTACGAGCAGTACTTC	CSVEGSGPSYEQYF
TRBD2	.	TRBV10-3	TRBJ2-2	TGTGCCATCAGTGAACGAGCTGGAGCGGGAGGGAACACCGGGGAGCTGTTTTTT	CAISERAGAGGNTGELFF
.	.	TRBV7-8	TRBJ2-3	TGTGCCAGCAGCTCTCCCCGCACAGATACGCAGTATTTT	CASSSPRTDTQYF
.	few	TRBV5-1	TRBJ2-7	TGCGCCAGCAGCTTGTCACAGGGCTTCGACGAGCAGTACTTC	CASSLSQGFDEQYF
TRBD1	many	TRBV11-2	TRBJ1-2	TGTGCCAGCAGCCTCGGACAGGCAGGGAGTGGCTACACCTTC	CASSLGQAGSGYTF